This T cell receptor beta chain derives from a study of blood T cell repertoires in COVID-19 (dated by TCRdb to between 2020 and 2021). In terms of the full investigation: Samples covering the acute and convalescent phases of COVID-19 were provided by collaborators in the United States, Italy and Spain. Deeply sampled blood TCRbeta repertoires from subjects exposed to, actively infected with, or recovered from COVID-19 were included in the dataset. A freely available public database, intended as a resource for researchers studying the immune response to SARS-CoV-2, is where the repertoires were released. A de-identified subject ID, COVID-19 status, age in years and sex were almost always included in the sample metadata. The material from the prospective study consisted of cDNA or gDNA derived from T cells, B-cell-depleted T cells, or PBMCs. The samples were drawn from two sources: the first 160 participants of the ongoing ImmuneRACE study, and some 1,300 subjects contributed by 6 global collaborators. HLA class I and class II types, where available, came from metadata supplied by the sample provider rather than from assay-based typing.

Of note for this clone: Its antigen is still unknown. The input lacks base qualities; no much larger clone sits a single base away.

TCRbeta CDR3 regions were amplified from genomic DNA by means of the immunoSEQ Assay, a bias-controlled multiplex PCR. The original methods were these. The number of nucleated cells in each sample was estimated from the amplification of reference gene primers within the assay. To quantify the absolute abundance of each unique TCRbeta CDR3 rearrangement, sequence reads were collapsed and filtered. Productive Simpson clonality was computed per sample as the square root of Simpson's diversity index over productive rearrangements. TCRdb retrieved this table from immuneACCESS and kept in-frame rearrangements only. Not all clones are present; in checked studies, unresolved V genes account for under half, and no reason is known for the remainder. V and J calls and clone size are those listed in that table; D and trimming were worked out from the DNA. Across this sample there are roughly 570,000 clones, with roughly 91% seen only once. The ten most abundant clones make up about 8% of the sample.

Broad study findings and their caveats: Clinical and demographic metadata were provided uncurated, with the amount varying by source and participant.

One collaborating source in Seattle enrolled patients during active infection and followed them longitudinally through the course of disease. Each collaborating institution followed its own protocols to collect whole blood in K2EDTA tubes. For TCRbeta analysis, collaborators shipped samples as frozen whole blood, isolated PBMCs, or DNA extracted from either of those sample types. The germline V gene gives CDR1 as LGHNA and CDR2 as YNFKEQ. Taken from cysteine to phenylalanine, the CDR3 has 15 residues. Only the CDR3 part of the read is kept: 45 bases, read in frame from the first base. Between the V and J ends, shortened by 4 bases and 2 bases respectively, the junction contains 14 bases.

This clonotype was obtained from a woman in her fifties or sixties with COVID-19, enrolled during active disease. The sample comprised peripheral blood. The chain was built from TRBV4-2 and TRBJ1-2; TRBD1 is a weak D gene call, 5 bases matching. The CDR3: CASSRPRGSNYGYTF. In nucleotide form, the sequence is TGTGCCAGCAGCCGGCCCCGGGGGTCAAACTATGGCTACACCTTC.